Following are 2 T cell receptor beta chains from one sample sequenced in a study of T cells in Graves' hyperthyroidism and ophthalmopathy. Authors of the study amplified TCR beta CDR3 regions from RNA transcripts. The HTBI set primed first-round TCR CDR3 RT-PCR. A single record per CDR3 protein comes from TCRdb applying MiXCR to the multiplex PCR reads. The table lists fewer than 700,000 distinct CDR3 sequences, 17% of them singletons. Source material: blood. The source of these receptors is a woman under 30 with Graves' ophthalmopathy.

This clonotype has just one count. This chain uses TRBV7-8 with TRBJ1-1; D gene uncertain. The CDR3 runs to 15 residues. CDR1 SGHVS and CDR2 FQNEAQ come from the germline V gene. Between the trimmed V and J ends, which lost 4 bases and 1 base, there was a span of 13 bases. CDR3 region: CASSSNRGSNTEAFF. CDR3 sequence (DNA): TGTGCCAGCAGCTCGAACCGGGGATCGAACACTGAAGCTTTCTTT.

This clonotype was recorded at least ten times. The rearrangement uses TRBV6-1 and TRBJ1-2; TRBD1 agrees at 8 bases. From germline, CDR1 is MNHNS and CDR2 SASEGT. This CDR3 comprises 14 residues. The junction had 7 bases not matched to a gene; V was cut back by 5 bases and J by 5 bases. The CDR3 spells CASSFDRGLYGYTF. The DNA of the CDR3 is TGTGCCAGCAGTTTCGACAGGGGATTATATGGCTACACCTTC.